The 13 T cell receptor beta chains below were found in one sample sequenced in a study of OX40 agonist ivuxolimab in advanced cancers. The protocol was immunoSEQ multiplex PCR, while the TCRdb copy is restricted to in-frame clones and leaves out a portion. The table has tens of thousands of clones, around 80% seen once; the top ten hold about 5.7%. Sample: CD4+ or CD8+ T cells sorted from blood, taken in a trial of the OX40 agonist ivuxolimab. The receptors were sampled from an adult with an advanced solid tumor such as melanoma, head and neck, liver or kidney cancer.

This clone was counted between two and nine times. V and J are TRBV10-3 and TRBJ1-6; TRBD1 matches 7 bases. The ends lost 3 bases at V and 3 bases at J; junction bases unmatched: 11. The germline V gene encodes CDR1 ENHRY and CDR2 SYGVKD. The CDR3 is 18 residues long. CDR3 protein: CAISEFGQASDYNSPLHF. The CDR3 DNA is TGTGCCATCAGTGAATTCGGACAGGCGAGCGACTATAATTCACCCCTCCACTTT.

The chain carries TRBV7-9 and TRBJ1-6, with D possibly TRBD1 on 6 matching bases. The CDR3 totals 14 residues. The V end was cut by 6 bases, the J end by 8 bases, with 14 bases between. Per germline, CDR1 SEHNR and CDR2 FQNEAQ (reference sequence). DNA for the CDR3: TGTGCCAGCAGGGGCGGGGGGCAGGATTCACCCCTCCACTTT. Protein sequence: CASRGGGQDSPLHF.

J is TRBJ1-1 and V is TRBV11-2, with 7 nucleotides matching TRBD1. The CDR3 has 15 residues. Germline trimming cut 4 bases from V and 0 bases from J; bases unmatched to any gene: 5. Germline V gene sequence: CDR1 SGHAT, CDR2 FQNNGV. The CDR3: CASSSGTVMNTEAFF. As DNA, the CDR3 is TGTGCCAGCAGCTCCGGGACAGTCATGAACACTGAAGCTTTCTTT. Variable domain in full (rest from reference TRBV11-2 and TRBJ1-1): EAGVAQSPRYKIIEKRQSVAFWCNPISGHATLYWYQQILGQGPKLLIQFQNNGVVDDSQLPKDRFSAERLKGVDSTLKIQPAKLEDSAVYLCASSSGTVMNTEAFFGQGTRLTVV.

The chain employs TRBV29-1 and TRBJ1-1; TRBD1 matches 9 bases. In germline, CDR1 is SQVTM, CDR2 ANQGSEA. This CDR3 is built from 13 residues. V shed 7 bases and J 3 bases; nucleotides not matched to a gene: 6. The CDR3 coding sequence is TGCAGCGGAGCACAGGGGGCTTACACTGAAGCTTTCTTT. Encoded protein: CSGAQGAYTEAFF. Filled out from reference TRBV29-1 and TRBJ1-1, the complete variable domain reads SAVISQKPSRDICQRGTSLTIQCQVDSQVTMMFWYRQQPGQSLTLIATANQGSEATYESGFVIDKFPISRPNLTFSTLTVSNMSPEDSSIYLCSGAQGAYTEAFFGQGTRLTVV.

This clone was recorded only once. The rearrangement joins TRBV4-3 to TRBJ2-3; no reliable D call. CDR3 size: 13 residues. V was clipped by 0 bases and J by 5 bases, with 6 bases between them. The germline V gene encodes CDR1 LGHNA and CDR2 YSLEER. CDR3 DNA: TGCGCCAGCAGCCAAGATCCCCGAGATACGCAGTATTTT. This gives the protein CASSQDPRDTQYF.

The chain links TRBV6-1 to TRBJ2-2; D is uncertain. Per the germline V gene, CDR1 is MNHNS and CDR2 is SASEGT. The CDR3 runs 14 residues. With 7 bases removed from V and 2 bases from J, the gap between germline ends came to 11 bases. The CDR3 DNA reads as TGTGCCAGCACCCTTGGGGAAAACACCGGGGAGCTGTTTTTT. Translated, it gives CASTLGENTGELFF.

This clone was counted only a few times. J is TRBJ2-7 and V is TRBV5-8; D is perhaps TRBD1 (7 bases). Germline lookup yields CDR1 SGHTS and CDR2 YDEGEE. The ends were cut back, 4 bases at V and 4 bases at J, with 18 bases in the middle. This CDR3 is 15 amino acids long. Here the CDR3 reads CASSRDSLGGYEQYF. Here the CDR3 DNA reads TGTGCCAGCAGCCGGGACAGCCTCGGGGGATACGAGCAGTACTTC. Combining the CDR3 with reference TRBV5-8 and TRBJ2-7 gives the whole variable domain EAGVTQSPTHLIKTRGQQATLRCSPISGHTSVYWYQQALGLGLQFLLWYDEGEERNRGNFPPRFSGRQFPNYSSELNVNALELEDSALYLCASSRDSLGGYEQYFGPGTRLTVT.

This clone was seen only a few times. The CDR3 DNA is TGTGCCAGCAGCGCCAGTGGACTAGCGGGCGAGCAGTACTTC. Amino acid sequence: CASSASGLAGEQYF. The chain carries TRBV9 and TRBJ2-7; 11 bases line up with TRBD2. Unmatched junction bases numbered 5, after V lost 3 bases and J lost 6 bases. The CDR3 contains 14 residues. CDR1 is SGDLS, CDR2 YYNGEE, per germline.

The chain employs TRBV7-2 and TRBJ1-1, with D possibly matching TRBD1 (6 bases). The CDR3 sequence is 14 residues long. Trimming cost V 3 bases and J 5 bases, with 13 bases left between them. CDR1 and CDR2 (germline): SGHTA, FQGNSA. This chain's CDR3 is CASSLYEGGTEAFF. As DNA, the CDR3 is TGTGCCAGCAGCTTGTACGAGGGGGGAACTGAAGCTTTCTTT.

The CDR3 nucleotides read TGTGCCAGCAGTTACCGCCAAACCTCCTCTGGAAACACCATATATTTT. This codes for CASSYRQTSSGNTIYF. The chain employs TRBV6-6 and TRBJ1-3, with D unresolved. The CDR3 is made up of 16 amino acids. Germline CDR1 is MNHNY and CDR2 is SVGAGI (reference sequence). Trimming took 2 bases from V and 0 from J, leaving 11 bases between them.

This clone was seen at least ten times. The V call is TRBV6-5, the J call TRBJ2-5; D is perhaps TRBD1 (5 bases). The germline V and J ends were trimmed by 4 bases and 0 bases, with 9 bases remaining between them. The CDR3 spans 14 residues. The germline gives CDR1 MNHEY, CDR2 SVGAGI. The CDR3: CASSLNRNQETQYF. Here the CDR3 DNA reads TGTGCCAGCAGTTTAAACAGGAACCAAGAGACCCAGTACTTC.

CDR3 region: CASSYGGQGSNQPQHF. The CDR3, as DNA: TGTGCCAGCAGTTACGGGGGGCAGGGGAGCAATCAGCCCCAGCATTTT. The rearrangement joins TRBV6-6 to TRBJ1-5; tentatively, D is TRBD1 (6 bases). The CDR3 runs to 16 residues. Germline V lookup: CDR1 MNHNY, CDR2 SVGAGI (reference sequence). The V and J ends lost 2 bases and 1 base respectively, with 12 bases between them.

This chain uses TRBV18 with TRBJ1-4; D is ambiguous. This CDR3 is 12 amino acids long. Germline CDR1 and CDR2: KGHSH and LQKENI. Trimming took 2 bases from V and 12 from J, leaving 10 bases between them. In DNA form, the CDR3 reads TGTGCCAGCTCACCAGAGAGGGTTGAACTGTTTTTT. Its protein is CASSPERVELFF.